The 11 T cell receptor beta chains given below trace back to one sample, sequenced in a study of T cells in women clearing cervical HPV infection. Only in-frame clones appear in the TCRdb table, and some are missing; sequencing was by immunoSEQ multiplex PCR. Here the sample table reports 25,000 to 35,000 clones. Sequencing was performed on blood buffy coat. The receptors originated from a woman between 18 and 70 years old with a cervical HPV16 infection that either progressed to CIN3+ or cleared (not recorded which).

Of note for this clone: The read terminates 3 residues before the CDR3 end, so the remaining end is supplied by the germline J gene. The chain recombines TRBV19 with TRBJ2-1; 10 bases are a match to TRBD2. CDR3 length: 16 residues. Germline V gives CDR1 LNHDA, CDR2 SQIVND (reference sequence). Losses at the gene ends were 1 base for V and 6 bases for J; bases not matched to a gene: 6. The part of the CDR3 DNA that was read is TGTGCCAGTAGTATAGTCCAAGCGGGAGGGATCAATGAG. Protein sequence: CASSIVQAGGINE. The CDR3 as a whole reads CASSIVQAGGINEQFF.

A note on this clone: The sequenced fragment ends 3 residues before the CDR3 boundary, so the rest is inferred from the germline J gene. This rearrangement joins TRBV20-1 to TRBJ2-7; 7 bases are shared with TRBD2. Germline values: CDR1 DFQATT, CDR2 SNEGSKA (reference sequence). After removal of 8 bases from V and 2 bases from J, the junction contained 6 bases not matched to a gene. The CDR3 has 12 residues. The CDR3 here is CSCGRGAYEQYF. Partial CDR3 DNA: TGCAGTTGTGGACGGGGGGCCTACGAG.

With respect to this clone: The sequence runs out 3 residues before the end of the CDR3; the remainder is reconstructed from the germline J gene. The chain links TRBV19 to TRBJ2-1; tentative D call: TRBD2 (6 bases). Germline values: CDR1 LNHDA, CDR2 SQIVND (reference sequence). Trimming removed 2 bases at V and 4 bases at J, with 15 bases between. The CDR3 covers 16 residues. Partial CDR3 DNA: TGTGCCAGTAGTATAAGTAGCGGCTACCCATACAATGAG. This encodes CASSISSGYPYNE. The entire CDR3 sequence reads CASSISSGYPYNEQFF.

Note on this clone: The CDR3 end lies 3 residues beyond the end of the read and is filled in from the germline J gene. V gene TRBV23-1 combines with J gene TRBJ2-1, with TRBD2 matching 7 bases. TRBV23-1 is an ORF for which the function is uncertain. After removal of 9 bases from V and 4 bases from J, the junction contained 9 bases not matched to a gene. The CDR3 length is 14 residues. The CDR3 bases that were read are TGCGCCAGAGTCGGGGGGTCAGGGTACAATGAG. It codes for CARVGGSGYNE. In full, the CDR3 is CARVGGSGYNEQFF.

Worth noting for this clone: The read ends 3 residues before the CDR3 terminus; that terminus is restored from the germline J gene. The chain combines TRBV30 with TRBJ1-2, with 7 nucleotides matching TRBD1. In germline, CDR1 is GTSNPN, CDR2 SVGIG (reference sequence). Trimming removed 1 base from V and 3 bases from J; junction bases left unmatched: 11. The CDR3 sequence is 16 residues long. The sequenced CDR3 bases are TGTGCCTGGAGTGACCAAATTACAGGGGCATACTATGGC. Protein sequence: CAWSDQITGAYYG. The entire CDR3 protein reads CAWSDQITGAYYGYTF.

Regarding this clone: The CDR3 end lies 3 residues beyond the end of the read and is filled in from the germline J gene. The sample carries other DNA sequences with the same CDR3. J is TRBJ1-3 and V is TRBV18; D possibly corresponds to TRBD1 (6 bases). This CDR3 region has 18 residues. The germline CDR1 and CDR2 sequences are KGHSH and LQKENI. Trimming pared 2 bases from V and 0 bases from J, leaving 17 bases between. The sequenced part of the CDR3 DNA is TGTGCCAGCTCACCAATCGGTGGGGGCCTACGCTCTGGAAACACC. This sequence encodes CASSPIGGGLRSGNT. The complete CDR3 protein is CASSPIGGGLRSGNTIYF.

Turning to this clone: The read stops 3 residues short of the end of the CDR3; the missing end is completed from the germline J gene. V is TRBV11-2 and J is TRBJ2-7; TRBD2 aligns across 11 bases. Losses at the gene ends were 5 bases for V and 4 bases for J; bases not matched to a gene: 7. The CDR3 consists of 15 residues. Germline V gives CDR1 SGHAT, CDR2 FQNNGV. The CDR3 bases that were read are TGTGCCAGCAGCCCGGGACTAGCGGCTAATTACGAG. Amino acids: CASSPGLAANYE. The full CDR3 protein is CASSPGLAANYEQYF. Looking up the rest from reference TRBV11-2 and TRBJ2-7 gives the full variable domain: EAGVAQSPRYKIIEKRQSVAFWCNPISGHATLYWYQQILGQGPKLLIQFQNNGVVDDSQLPKDRFSAERLKGVDSTLKIQPAKLEDSAVYLCASSPGLAANYEQYFGPGTRLTVT.

Regarding this clone: The read halts 3 residues ahead of the CDR3 end, with the missing end drawn from the germline J gene. The sample carries other DNA sequences with the same CDR3. The rearrangement joins TRBV7-2 to TRBJ2-1, with 11 bases aligning to TRBD2. J gave up 7 bases and V 0 bases, and 8 bases lay outside the gene matches. Germline V gene data show CDR1 as SGHTA and CDR2 as FQGNSA. The CDR3 has 17 residues. CDR3 in amino acids: CASSLAVLAGGANEQFF. Incomplete CDR3 DNA: TGTGCCAGCAGCTTAGCTGTGCTAGCGGGAGGAGCAAATGAG.

With respect to this clone: The read stops 3 residues short of the end of the CDR3; the missing end is completed from the germline J gene. V is TRBV12-3 or TRBV12-4 and J is TRBJ2-7; D perhaps matches TRBD1 (5 bases). This CDR3 spans 14 amino acids. V lost 6 bases, J lost 4 bases, and 16 bases lay in between. The CDR3 reads CASSPGSALYEQYF. Partial CDR3 DNA: TGTGCCAGCAGCCCAGGGTCTGCTCTGTACGAG.

CDR3 residues: CAWSEDSGSYNEQFF. CDR3 DNA (partial): TGTGCCTGGAGTGAGGACAGCGGTTCCTACAATGAG. The chain recombines TRBV30 with TRBJ2-1, with a weak D call TRBD1 (6 bases). The read ends 3 residues shy of where the CDR3 ends; the end is completed using the germline J gene. CDR3 length: 15 residues. V gave up 1 base and J gave up 1 base, with 11 bases separating them. The germline gives CDR1 GTSNPN, CDR2 SVGIG (reference sequence).

As concerns this clone: The sequenced fragment ends 3 residues before the CDR3 boundary, so the rest is inferred from the germline J gene. This chain joins TRBV30 and TRBJ1-2; the D gene is possibly TRBD1 (5 bases). The CDR3 extends over 14 amino acids. Per the germline V gene, CDR1 is GTSNPN and CDR2 is SVGIG (reference sequence). The CDR3 spells CAWRRRQGSGGYTF. The CDR3 bases that were read are TGTGCCTGGAGGCGAAGGCAGGGCTCGGGCGGC. Drawing the rest from reference TRBV30 and TRBJ1-2, the complete variable domain is SQTIHQWPATLVQPVGSPLSLECTVEGTSNPNLYWYRQAAGRGLQLLFYSVGIGQISSEVPQNLSASRPQDRQFILSSKKLLLSDSGFYLCAWRRRQGSGGYTFGSGTRLTVV.